Listed below are T cell receptor beta chains from one sample, sequenced in a study of blood T cell repertoires in COVID-19. Profiling relied on immunoSEQ multiplex PCR, and the TCRdb table lists in-frame clones only, not all of them. The sample consists of under 200,000 clones, about 86% of them appearing once. The specimen sequenced was peripheral blood. All receptors come from a woman over 75 in a cohort sampled during active or convalescent COVID-19. CDR3s include the opening cysteine and the closing phenylalanine or tryptophan. D genes are given only for firm matches. Only some rows state a clone size, as once, few, many or a class for expanded clones.

cdr3_length	clone_size	v_call	d_call	j_call	cdr3_aa	cdr3_nt
18	once	TRBV30	TRBD1	TRBJ2-6	CAWSPRDRRYSGANVLTF	TGTGCCTGGAGTCCCCGGGACAGACGATACTCTGGGGCCAACGTCCTGACTTTC
13	.	TRBV2	.	TRBJ1-6	CASTGDKGSPLHF	TGTGCCAGCACCGGGGACAAAGGTTCACCCCTCCACTTT
15	.	TRBV5-6	TRBD1	TRBJ2-1	CASQVGQGKYNEQFF	TGTGCCAGCCAGGTGGGACAGGGTAAGTACAATGAGCAGTTCTTC
18	.	TRBV6-2/TRBV6-3	.	TRBJ1-4	CASSLIEKRVATNEKLFF	TGTGCCAGCAGTTTAATAGAAAAAAGAGTTGCAACTAATGAAAAACTGTTTTTT
15	.	TRBV7-2	TRBD2	TRBJ2-1	CASSLVVGGYNEQFF	TGTGCCAGCAGCTTAGTGGTGGGGGGGTACAATGAGCAGTTCTTC
13	.	TRBV5-6	.	TRBJ2-2	CASSLERTGELFF	TGTGCCAGCAGCTTGGAGAGAACCGGGGAGCTGTTTTTT
16	few	TRBV2	TRBD1	TRBJ1-4	CASIRGPTTGGKKLFF	TGTGCCAGCATCCGGGGGCCGACCACAGGGGGGAAAAAACTGTTTTTT
13	.	TRBV25-1	.	TRBJ1-1	CASSERRDTEAFF	TGTGCCAGCAGTGAACGTCGGGACACTGAAGCTTTCTTT
16	.	TRBV15	TRBD1	TRBJ2-1	CATSGHRGSSYNEQFF	TGTGCCACCAGCGGTCACAGGGGGTCTTCCTACAATGAGCAGTTCTTC
17	.	TRBV20-1	.	TRBJ2-3	CSASSAGAGRFTDTQYF	TGCAGTGCTAGTTCGGCCGGGGCGGGACGGTTCACAGATACGCAGTATTTT
15	.	TRBV6-5	.	TRBJ1-6	CASSPVGQVNSPLHF	TGTGCCAGCAGCCCGGTGGGACAAGTAAATTCACCCCTCCACTTT
15	.	TRBV5-1	TRBD1	TRBJ2-3	CASSMGTGSTDTQYF	TGCGCCAGCAGCATGGGGACAGGGAGCACAGATACGCAGTATTTT
13	.	TRBV7-9	.	TRBJ2-7	CASTAATSYEQYF	TGTGCCAGTACTGCGGCGACCTCCTACGAGCAGTACTTC
19	.	TRBV4-3	.	TRBJ2-1	CASSQAGILGTGGYNEQFF	TGCGCCAGCAGCCAAGCAGGGATCTTAGGGACTGGGGGTTACAATGAGCAGTTCTTC
17	.	TRBV6-1	.	TRBJ1-5	CASSEGFGTHVDQPQHF	TGTGCCAGCAGTGAAGGCTTTGGGACACACGTAGATCAGCCCCAGCATTTT
13	once	TRBV29-1	TRBD1	TRBJ1-2	CSVDGTGVYGYTF	TGCAGCGTCGACGGGACAGGGGTCTATGGCTACACCTTC
15	.	TRBV5-1	.	TRBJ1-4	CASSLARPTNEKLFF	TGCGCCAGCAGCTTGGCCAGGCCAACTAATGAAAAACTGTTTTTT
16	.	TRBV2	.	TRBJ1-5	CASRARLKYSNQPQHF	TGTGCCAGCAGAGCTAGATTGAAATATAGCAATCAGCCCCAGCATTTT
14	once	TRBV11-3	.	TRBJ1-4	CASKGGALGEKLFF	TGTGCCAGCAAAGGCGGGGCACTAGGGGAAAAACTGTTTTTT
17	.	TRBV28	TRBD2	TRBJ2-5	CASSLNLGLAGQETQYF	TGTGCCAGCAGTCTCAACCTGGGACTAGCGGGCCAAGAGACCCAGTACTTC
15	.	TRBV13	TRBD1	TRBJ2-5	CASSSYRGLRETQYF	TGTGCCAGCAGCTCATACAGGGGGCTGAGGGAGACCCAGTACTTC
13	.	TRBV10-3	.	TRBJ1-2	CAISPAQDYGYTF	TGTGCCATCAGCCCGGCCCAGGACTATGGCTACACCTTC
13	.	TRBV2	TRBD1	TRBJ2-2	CASRLQGAGELFF	TGTGCCAGCAGGTTACAGGGGGCCGGGGAGCTGTTTTTT
17	.	TRBV4-1	TRBD1	TRBJ1-1	CASRLGTGGEMNTEAFF	TGCGCCAGCAGGCTCGGGACAGGGGGGGAAATGAACACTGAAGCTTTCTTT
15	.	TRBV15	TRBD1	TRBJ1-1	CATSRRTGGGTEAFF	TGTGCCACCAGCAGAAGGACAGGGGGCGGCACTGAAGCTTTCTTT
15	.	TRBV7-9	.	TRBJ2-3	CASSPVPEAVDTQYF	TGTGCCAGCAGCCCCGTCCCAGAAGCGGTAGATACGCAGTATTTT
15	.	TRBV5-6	.	TRBJ1-4	CASSPLGGRDEKLFF	TGTGCCAGCAGCCCCCTGGGGGGGCGGGATGAAAAACTGTTTTTT
15	.	TRBV5-1	TRBD1	TRBJ1-3	CASSPAGGTGNTIYF	TGCGCCAGCAGCCCGGCAGGGGGAACTGGAAACACCATATATTTT
13	.	TRBV6-5	.	TRBJ2-1	CASSQSGDNEQFF	TGTGCCAGCAGTCAAAGCGGAGACAATGAGCAGTTCTTC
14	.	TRBV3-1/TRBV3-2	.	TRBJ1-1	CASMGGIWNTEAFF	TGTGCCAGCATGGGGGGGATTTGGAACACTGAAGCTTTCTTT
16	.	TRBV14	.	TRBJ1-6	CASSQDPRYVDSPLHF	TGTGCCAGCAGCCAAGACCCCCGCTATGTTGATTCACCCCTCCACTTT
17	.	TRBV7-2	TRBD2	TRBJ2-1	CASSPWTSGIWGNEQFF	TGTGCCAGCAGCCCGTGGACTAGCGGGATTTGGGGCAATGAGCAGTTCTTC
13	.	TRBV6-5	TRBD1	TRBJ1-2	CASSYGTDYGYTF	TGTGCCAGCAGTTACGGGACAGACTATGGCTACACCTTC
17	.	TRBV30	.	TRBJ1-6	CAWYGLQGRPYNSPLHF	TGTGCCTGGTATGGTTTACAGGGACGGCCATATAATTCACCCCTCCACTTT
14	.	TRBV5-1	TRBD1	TRBJ1-1	CASSQWDSQSEAFF	TGCGCCAGCAGCCAATGGGACAGTCAATCTGAAGCTTTCTTT
11	.	TRBV3-1/TRBV3-2	.	TRBJ2-2	CASSHERELFF	TGTGCCAGCAGCCACGAGAGGGAGCTGTTTTTT
16	.	TRBV6-2/TRBV6-3	TRBD1	TRBJ1-5	CASSFLTGGLNQPQHF	TGTGCCAGCAGTTTCCTTACAGGGGGCTTAAATCAGCCCCAGCATTTT
15	.	TRBV12-5	TRBD2	TRBJ2-3	CASGLDGLATDTQYF	TGTGCTAGTGGTTTGGACGGACTAGCAACAGATACGCAGTATTTT
21	.	TRBV5-3	TRBD2	TRBJ2-2	CARSLIWLAGGPGSNTGELFF	TGTGCCAGAAGCTTGATCTGGCTAGCGGGAGGGCCGGGTTCGAACACCGGGGAGCTGTTTTTT
16	.	TRBV11-2	.	TRBJ1-3	CASRKIGGKTGNTIYF	TGTGCCAGCAGGAAAATCGGGGGGAAGACTGGAAACACCATATATTTT
11	.	TRBV2	.	TRBJ1-1	CASSGQVEAFF	TGTGCCAGCAGTGGACAGGTTGAAGCTTTCTTT
15	.	TRBV18	TRBD2	TRBJ2-2	CASSRGLAGGVELFF	TGTGCCAGCTCTCGTGGTCTAGCGGGAGGAGTGGAGCTGTTTTTT